These 6 T cell receptor beta chains were sequenced from one sample in a study of cytomegalovirus exposure and HLA in healthy donors (dated by TCRdb to about 2017). The library was made by the immunoSEQ multiplex PCR assay. For the multiplex PCR, a mixture combining 60 forward primers for TCR Vbeta segments and 13 reverse primers for TCR Jbeta segments was used. Not all clones reach the TCRdb copy of this immuneACCESS table, which keeps in-frame sequences only. Checked studies attribute under half of the gap to unresolved V genes and leave the rest unexplained. Present in this sample are 55,000 to 80,000 clones, roughly 80% of which were seen just once. Together, the top ten hold over 7% of the sample. Sequenced material: PBMCs. Every receptor here comes from a man in his 60s in good health and CMV-seropositive.

This sequence joins TRBV2 and TRBJ1-1; D possibly corresponds to TRBD1 (5 bases). The germline V gene encodes CDR1 SNHLY and CDR2 FYNNEI. V was shortened by 11 bases and J by 1 base, with 11 bases between the two germline ends. This CDR3 comprises 12 residues. Here the CDR3 DNA reads TGTGCCGCGACGGACAAGAACACTGAAGCTTTCTTT. Amino acid sequence: CAATDKNTEAFF.

The gene calls are TRBV4-1 and TRBJ2-6; a possible D gene is TRBD2 (7 bases). The CDR3 length is 19 residues. The germline gives CDR1 MGHRA, CDR2 YSYEKL. The germline V and J ends were trimmed by 0 bases and 0 bases, with 15 bases remaining between them. The CDR3 coding sequence is TGCGCCAGCAGCCAAGAGCGGGGGCTGGGGCCCTCTGGGGCCAACGTCCTGACTTTC. Amino acids: CASSQERGLGPSGANVLTF.

The rearrangement uses TRBV29-1 and TRBJ2-7, with TRBD2 matching over 7 bases. V lost 7 bases to trimming and J lost 7 bases; unmatched junction nucleotides: 10. Germline CDR1 and CDR2: SQVTM and ANQGSEA. The CDR3 has 12 amino acids. CDR3 residues: CSAGGGVGEQYF. In DNA form, the CDR3 reads TGCAGCGCTGGGGGAGGGGTGGGAGAGCAGTACTTC.

The chain recombines TRBV2 with TRBJ1-2; 7 bases are shared with TRBD1. In germline, CDR1 is SNHLY, CDR2 FYNNEI. The CDR3 is 13 amino acids. V shed 6 bases, J shed 6 bases, and the junction held 7 bases outside the gene matches. In nucleotides, the CDR3 is TGTGCCAGCAGAGTCCGGGACAGCCATGGCTACACCTTC. Amino acid sequence: CASRVRDSHGYTF.

This chain connects TRBV2 to TRBJ1-1; D is ambiguous. Germline loops: CDR1 SNHLY, CDR2 FYNNEI. The CDR3 sequence is 15 residues long. Trimming left V 0 bases short and J 4 bases short, with 12 bases between. The CDR3 coding sequence is TGTGCCAGCAGTGAAGCCTGGACTCCGCTCACTGAAGCTTTCTTT. Its translation: CASSEAWTPLTEAFF.

The chain links TRBV5-6 to TRBJ2-7; no clear D. Germline V gene sequence: CDR1 SGHDT, CDR2 YYEEEE. Trimming pared 4 bases from V and 4 bases from J, leaving 6 bases between. The CDR3 contains 11 residues. CDR3 in amino acids: CASSDGYEQYF. CDR3 DNA sequence: TGTGCCAGCAGCGACGGGTACGAGCAGTACTTC.